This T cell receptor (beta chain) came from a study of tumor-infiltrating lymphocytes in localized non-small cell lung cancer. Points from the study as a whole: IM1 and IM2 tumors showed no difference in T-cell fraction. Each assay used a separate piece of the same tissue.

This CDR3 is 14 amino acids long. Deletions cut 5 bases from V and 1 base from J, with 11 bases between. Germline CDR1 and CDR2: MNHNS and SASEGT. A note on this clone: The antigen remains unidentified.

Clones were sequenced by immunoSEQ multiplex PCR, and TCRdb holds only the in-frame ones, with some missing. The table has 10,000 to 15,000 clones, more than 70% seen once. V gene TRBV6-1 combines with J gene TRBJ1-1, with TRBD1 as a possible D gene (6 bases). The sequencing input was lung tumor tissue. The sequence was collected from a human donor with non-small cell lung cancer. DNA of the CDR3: TGTGCCAGCAGTTTACAGGACAGGAACACTGAAGCTTTCTTT. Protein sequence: CASSLQDRNTEAFF.